Below, 19 T cell receptor beta chains from the same sample are listed, as sequenced in a study of T cells in Graves' hyperthyroidism and ophthalmopathy. The TCR beta CDR3 regions underwent amplification using RNA transcripts as the source. The TCR CDR3 was amplified in a first-round RT-PCR using the HTBI primer set. Each CDR3 protein is one row after TCRdb ran MiXCR on the multiplex PCR reads. The top ten hold roughly 16% of the sample, which has around 340,000 distinct CDR3 sequences, 15% to 20% seen once. The sequenced material came from blood. These receptors were collected from a woman aged 40 to 55 with Graves' ophthalmopathy.

This clonotype showed up many times. The J gene is TRBJ2-7, the V gene TRBV7-9; D assignment may be TRBD1 or TRBD2 (5 bases each). Germline V gives CDR1 SEHNR, CDR2 FQNEAQ (reference sequence). V dropped 4 bases and J dropped 6 bases, with 16 bases sitting between them. The CDR3 is 14 amino acids. CDR3 amino acids: CASSSPGDASEQYF. The DNA for the CDR3 is TGTGCCAGCAGCTCTCCTGGGGACGCGAGCGAGCAGTACTTC. The entire variable domain, with the rest obtained from reference TRBV7-9 and TRBJ2-7, is as follows: DTGVSQNPRHKITKRGQNVTFRCDPISEHNRLYWYRQTLGQGPEFLTYFQNEAQLEKSRLLSDRFSAERPKGSFSTLEIQRTEQGDSAMYLCASSSPGDASEQYFGPGTRLTVT.

This clonotype was observed a single time. This chain links TRBV30 with TRBJ2-5; possibly TRBD1 for D (5 bases). With 2 bases removed from V and 2 bases from J, the gap between germline ends came to 9 bases. Germline assignment: CDR1 GTSNPN and CDR2 SVGIG (reference sequence). The CDR3 has 13 amino acids. The CDR3 coding sequence is TGTGCCTGGAGTCGCCGACAGCAAGAGACCCAGTACTTC. Residues: CAWSRRQQETQYF.

The chain carries TRBV24-1 and TRBJ2-2, with D possibly TRBD1 on 6 matching bases. This CDR3 contains 15 residues. From germline, CDR1 is KGHDR and CDR2 SFDVKD. The ends were cut back, 7 bases at V and 0 bases at J, with 11 bases in the middle. CDR3 nucleotide sequence: TGTGCCACCAGACAGGGCCCCCCGAACACCGGGGAGCTGTTTTTT. Translated: CATRQGPPNTGELFF.

This clonotype has a count of ten or more. This sequence joins TRBV6-1 and TRBJ1-1; no definite D call. The V gene lost 6 bases and the J gene lost 5 bases, with 13 bases spanning the gap. CDR3 length: 13 residues. In germline, CDR1 is MNHNS, CDR2 SASEGT. The CDR3 DNA sequence: TGTGCCAGCAGCCCTATATCGGGGACTGAAGCTTTCTTT. The encoded protein is CASSPISGTEAFF.

Turning to this clonotype: The junction shows a germline mismatch at one end, possibly a read error. The V call is TRBV7-2, the J call TRBJ1-5; D is unclear. Germline V gene lookup returns CDR1 SGHTA and CDR2 FQGNSA. The CDR3 loop spans 14 amino acids. This CDR3 reads CAGSFQALEGPQHF. In nucleotides, the CDR3 is TGTGCCGGCAGCTTCCAGGCTTTGGAGGGGCCCCAGCATTTT.

This clonotype was picked up one time. The rearrangement joins TRBV2 to TRBJ2-5; TRBD1 agrees at 7 bases. V lost 4 bases to trimming and J lost 9 bases; unmatched junction nucleotides: 8. Germline-derived CDR1 and CDR2 are SNHLY and FYNNEI. This CDR3 is built from 13 residues. Here the CDR3 DNA reads TGTGCCAGCAGTGTCATGCAGGGGGTGCCCCAGTACTTC. Translation gives CASSVMQGVPQYF.

This sequence joins TRBV7-2 and TRBJ2-7; D gene uncertain. V lost 2 bases and J 4 bases, leaving 12 bases between the germline ends. Germline CDR1 SGHTA, CDR2 FQGNSA. The CDR3 consists of 14 residues. The CDR3 protein is CASSLYGVGYEQYF. The CDR3 DNA sequence: TGTGCCAGCAGCTTATATGGGGTAGGATACGAGCAGTACTTC.

This clonotype came up many times. The V gene is TRBV6-2 or TRBV6-3, the J gene TRBJ2-7; D gene uncertain. Germline lookup yields CDR1 MNHEY and CDR2 SVGEGT. The CDR3 sequence is 13 residues long. Trimming removed 2 bases from V and 6 bases from J, with 11 bases in between. CDR3 amino acids: CASSYDNFSEQYF. CDR3 DNA sequence: TGTGCCAGCAGTTACGACAATTTTAGCGAGCAGTACTTC.

This clonotype was found many times. V is TRBV30 and J is TRBJ1-5; D not resolved. This CDR3 spans 12 amino acids. V lost 0 bases, J lost 4 bases, and 4 bases lay in between. CDR1 and CDR2 from the germline V gene are GTSNPN and SVGIG (reference sequence). The CDR3 DNA reads as TGTGCCTGGAGTGTGGAGAATCAGCCCCAGCATTTT. It specifies CAWSVENQPQHF.

The genes are TRBV12-3 or TRBV12-4 and TRBJ1-1; TRBD1 agrees at 7 bases. There are 15 residues in the CDR3. V lost 6 bases to trimming and J lost 3 bases; unmatched junction nucleotides: 10. The CDR3 is CASRRRDSRYTEAFF. The CDR3 DNA reads TGTGCCAGCAGGCGTCGGGACAGTCGGTACACTGAAGCTTTCTTT.

This clonotype was seen many times. V is TRBV19 and J is TRBJ2-4; D is unclear. This CDR3 has 16 amino acids. The V gene lost 3 bases and the J gene lost 0 bases, with 12 bases spanning the gap. Per germline, CDR1 LNHDA and CDR2 SQIVND (reference sequence). CDR3 in amino acids: CASSIRTQLAKNIQYF. In DNA form, the CDR3 reads TGTGCCAGTAGTATCCGGACCCAACTAGCCAAAAACATTCAGTACTTC.

This clonotype was recorded at least ten times. This chain uses TRBV28 with TRBJ1-1; D is possibly TRBD1 (5 bases). The germline V and J ends were trimmed by 5 bases and 6 bases, with 16 bases remaining between them. The CDR3 contains 14 residues. Germline V CDR1 and CDR2: MDHEN, SYDVKM. This CDR3 is CASSPGGGMPEAFF. CDR3 in DNA: TGTGCCAGCAGTCCGGGGGGGGGGATGCCTGAAGCTTTCTTT.

The table lists this clonotype with many counts. This chain joins TRBV6-5 and TRBJ2-7, with a possible D match to TRBD2 (6 bases). From germline, CDR1 is MNHEY and CDR2 SVGAGI. There are 15 residues in the CDR3. V gave up 1 base and J gave up 8 bases, with 18 bases separating them. The CDR3 spells CASSYLDPPGRKQYF. In DNA form, the CDR3 reads TGTGCCAGCAGTTACTTGGACCCTCCCGGGAGAAAGCAGTACTTC.

The sample holds a few counts of this clonotype. The chain links TRBV29-1 to TRBJ2-5, with 7 bases fitting TRBD2. V shed 4 bases, J shed 0 bases, and the junction held 8 bases outside the gene matches. This CDR3 is 15 amino acids long. The germline V gene has CDR1 SQVTM and CDR2 ANQGSEA. CDR3: CSVVGRAGNQETQYF. Here the CDR3 DNA reads TGCAGCGTTGTGGGGAGGGCGGGGAACCAAGAGACCCAGTACTTC.

This clonotype came up many times. The CDR3 is CASSFARVDGNYGYTF. Written as DNA, the CDR3 is TGTGCCAGCAGCTTCGCCAGGGTTGATGGGAACTATGGCTACACCTTC. The chain carries TRBV7-2 and TRBJ1-2; D may be TRBD1 (5 bases). There are 16 residues in the CDR3. In germline, CDR1 is SGHTA, CDR2 FQGNSA. Trimming took off 3 bases at V and 2 bases at J, with 16 bases between the two ends. The whole variable domain, remainder taken from reference TRBV7-2 and TRBJ1-2, is GAGVSQSPSNKVTEKGKDVELRCDPISGHTALYWYRQSLGQGLEFLIYFQGNSAPDKSGLPSDRFSAERTGGSVSTLTIQRTQQEDSAVYLCASSFARVDGNYGYTFGSGTRLTVV.

This clonotype came up once. A much larger clone is a single base away; this may be a read error. V is TRBV20-1 and J is TRBJ1-2; 7 bases are a match to TRBD1. Germline assignment: CDR1 DFQATT and CDR2 SNEGSKA (reference sequence). V was pared by 7 bases and J by 2 bases, with 7 bases of the junction left unmatched. The CDR3 consists of 13 residues. The CDR3 nucleotides read TGCAGTGTTAGCCCGGGACAGAACTATGGCTACACCTTC. Translation gives CSVSPGQNYGYTF.

This clonotype was recorded at least ten times. The V call is TRBV11-2, the J call TRBJ1-1; 8 bases align to TRBD1. There are 14 residues in the CDR3. The ends lost 10 bases at V and 1 base at J; junction bases unmatched: 8. Germline V gene lookup returns CDR1 SGHAT and CDR2 FQNNGV. The CDR3 reads CATRQGAKNTEAFF. The DNA for the CDR3 is TGTGCCACACGGCAGGGGGCGAAGAACACTGAAGCTTTCTTT.

This clonotype was picked up a small number of times. This may be a read error: a much more frequent sequence differs by one nucleotide. The chain recombines TRBV7-9 with TRBJ1-5; D is unresolved. The germline V gene has CDR1 SEHNR and CDR2 FQNEAQ (reference sequence). The CDR3 consists of 13 residues. Trimming cost V 2 bases and J 6 bases, with 8 bases left between them. The CDR3: CASSLKASQPQHF. For the CDR3, the DNA is TGTGCCAGCAGCTTAAAGGCGAGTCAGCCCCAGCATTTT. The full variable domain, completed using reference TRBV7-9 and TRBJ1-5, is DTGVSQNPRHKITKRGQNVTFRCDPISEHNRLYWYRQTLGQGPEFLTYFQNEAQLEKSRLLSDRFSAERPKGSFSTLEIQRTEQGDSAMYLCASSLKASQPQHFGDGTRLSIL.

This clonotype was recorded many times. The chain couples TRBV20-1 to TRBJ1-2; D possibly corresponds to TRBD1 (6 bases). V dropped 4 bases and J dropped 0 bases, with 9 bases sitting between them. Germline-derived CDR1 and CDR2 are DFQATT and SNEGSKA (reference sequence). The CDR3 is made up of 13 amino acids. The DNA for the CDR3 is TGCAGTGCTACCACAGGGACTAACTATGGCTACACCTTC. It is translated as CSATTGTNYGYTF.